This TCR beta chain was sequenced during a study of T cell changes during pregnancy in multiple sclerosis. Clones were read by immunoSEQ multiplex PCR, and TCRdb kept only the in-frame ones, dropping some. The sample carries 84,000 or so clones, around 94% recorded once. The length of the CDR3 is 18 residues. Trimming at V came to 4 bases and at J to 3 bases, leaving 16 bases not matched to a gene. The V gene's germline CDR1 is SEHNR and CDR2 FQNEAQ (reference sequence). This TCR was recovered from a female donor with multiple sclerosis, enrolled in a pregnancy study. This material consisted of peripheral blood, taken in the third trimester of pregnancy. The chain has TRBV7-9 and TRBJ2-7, with 9 positions matching TRBD1. The DNA for the CDR3 is TGTGCCAGCAGCTCTGGACACACCGGGACAGGGCCCTTCTACGAGCAGTACTTC. Translated, it gives CASSSGHTGTGPFYEQYF.